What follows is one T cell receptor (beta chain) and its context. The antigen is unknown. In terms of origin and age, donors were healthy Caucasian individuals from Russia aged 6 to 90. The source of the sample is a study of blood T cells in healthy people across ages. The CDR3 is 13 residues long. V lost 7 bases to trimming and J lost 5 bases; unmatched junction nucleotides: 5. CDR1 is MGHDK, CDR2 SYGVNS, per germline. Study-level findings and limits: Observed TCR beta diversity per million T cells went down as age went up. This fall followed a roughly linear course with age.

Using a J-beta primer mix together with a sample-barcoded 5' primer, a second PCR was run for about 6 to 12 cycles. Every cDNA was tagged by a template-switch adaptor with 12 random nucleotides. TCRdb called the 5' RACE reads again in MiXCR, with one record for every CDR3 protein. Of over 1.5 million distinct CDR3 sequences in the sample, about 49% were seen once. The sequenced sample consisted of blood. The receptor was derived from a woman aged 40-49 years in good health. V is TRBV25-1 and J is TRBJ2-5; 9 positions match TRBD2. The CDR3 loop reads CASTIAGVETQYF. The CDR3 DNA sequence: TGTGCCAGCACCATAGCGGGGGTTGAGACCCAGTACTTC.